This T cell receptor beta chain was sequenced for a study of blood T cell repertoires in COVID-19. Study at large: Both acute and convalescent COVID-19 samples were obtained from the United States, Italy and Spain. Sample material is recorded as cDNA or gDNA derived from T cells, B-cell-depleted T cells, or PBMCs.

V lost 8 bases and J lost 0; bases outside the gene matches: 13. CDR3 length: 17 amino acids. Study processing details: Researchers report that nucleated cell counts were estimated from reference gene primer amplification. Data came from immunoSEQ multiplex PCR; TCRdb stores just in-frame clones and leaves some out. V and J calls and clone size are as listed in that table; D and trimming were resolved from the DNA. The sample lists just over 200,000 clones; over 75% were seen once. The clonotype originates from a man aged 80 or over with acute or convalescent COVID-19. The chain employs TRBV23-1 and TRBJ2-3; 8 bases align to TRBD2. TRBV23-1 counts as an open reading frame of uncertain function. Sequencing was done on a sample of peripheral blood. The CDR3 DNA is TGCGCCAGCGCGCAATGCGGGGCTAGCGGGAGCACAGATACGCAGTATTTT. Protein product: CASAQCGASGSTDTQYF.